This TCR beta chain was documented in a study of identical twins. Findings and caveats of the study: Invariant MAIT and iNKT cells could partly confound zero-insertion analyses. Insertions were fewer in abundant cord blood beta clonotypes, whereas memory repertoires showed none of this pattern. Out-of-frame alpha sequences that twins shared showed excess low generation probability.

One entry per CDR3 protein results from TCRdb running MiXCR on the 5' RACE reads. Of approximately 600,000 distinct CDR3 sequences detected, about 7.1% appear once; the ten largest clones hold around 1.6%. This clonotype was seen ten or more times. The antigen remains unidentified. Trimming removed 4 bases from V and 2 bases from J; junction bases left unmatched: 3. CDR1 and CDR2 from the germline V gene are MNHEY and SVGAGI. This CDR3 is built from 15 residues. The same sample was also used in a study of yellow fever vaccine responses in identical twins.

Sequencing was carried out using PBMCs. The source is a woman between 18 and 29 years old in good health. The chain employs TRBV6-5 and TRBJ1-4; TRBD1 aligns across 8 bases. The CDR3 protein is CASSLQGVTNEKLFF. As DNA, the CDR3 is TGTGCCAGCAGTTTACAGGGGGTTACTAATGAAAAACTGTTTTTT.